Presented here are 20 T cell receptor beta chains from one specimen sequenced in a study of cytomegalovirus exposure and HLA in healthy donors. Sequencing used immunoSEQ multiplex PCR; TCRdb keeps in-frame clones, though not all of them. The table lists 150,000 to 200,000 clones, approximately 86% of them singletons, with about 7.2% in the top ten. The specimen sequenced was PBMCs. The receptor set was obtained from a man younger than 45 in good health and CMV-seropositive.

The rearrangement joins TRBV6-5 to TRBJ1-2; unclear D gene. CDR3 size: 16 residues. Germline loops: CDR1 MNHEY, CDR2 SVGAGI. Trimming left V 2 bases short and J 1 base short, with 14 bases between. CDR3 in DNA: TGTGCCAGCAGTTACCTTCGGGGAGGGCTTAACTATGGCTACACCTTC. Its protein product is CASSYLRGGLNYGYTF.

The chain is built from TRBV27 and TRBJ2-7, with TRBD2 identical over 10 bases. The V segment lost 6 bases and the J segment 1 base; nucleotides outside the gene matches: 9. Germline V gives CDR1 MNHEY, CDR2 SMNVEV (reference sequence). The length of the CDR3 is 16 residues. CDR3 residues: CASSPRSLAGSYEQYF. The CDR3 nucleotides are TGTGCCAGCAGCCCCCGATCACTAGCGGGGTCCTACGAGCAGTACTTC.

The gene calls are TRBV15 and TRBJ2-7; 9 bases match TRBD1. This CDR3 region has 15 residues. V was clipped by 3 bases and J by 1 base; unmatched bases: 4. CDR1 LNHNV and CDR2 YYDKDF come from the germline V gene (reference sequence). CDR3 region: CATSRGTGNSYEQYF. The DNA for the CDR3 is TGTGCCACCAGCAGGGGGACAGGGAATTCCTACGAGCAGTACTTC. The complete variable domain, with remaining parts taken from reference TRBV15 and TRBJ2-7, reads DAMVIQNPRYQVTQFGKPVTLSCSQTLNHNVMYWYQQKSSQAPKLLFHYYDKDFNNEADTPDNFQSRRPNTSFCFLDIRSPGLGDTAMYLCATSRGTGNSYEQYFGPGTRLTVT.

This chain connects TRBV4-1 to TRBJ2-5; 11 nucleotides line up with TRBD2. Trimming removed 2 bases from V and 5 bases from J; junction bases left unmatched: 1. Germline V lookup: CDR1 MGHRA, CDR2 YSYEKL. The CDR3 consists of 14 residues. Here the CDR3 DNA reads TGCGCCAGCAGCCAACGGACTAGCGGGGAGACCCAGTACTTC. Its protein is CASSQRTSGETQYF.

The V call is TRBV5-1, the J call TRBJ1-1, with 7 bases lining up with TRBD1. The V and J ends lost 0 bases and 3 bases, in that order; junction bases with no gene match: 8. The CDR3 is 16 amino acids. CDR1 and CDR2 (germline): SGHRS, YFSETQ. The CDR3 region has the DNA TGCGCCAGCAGCTTGGGCAGGGGGACCGGGGACACTGAAGCTTTCTTT. This encodes CASSLGRGTGDTEAFF.

The chain carries TRBV2 and TRBJ2-2; the D is unclear. The CDR3 covers 14 residues. V lost 5 bases to trimming and J lost 4 bases, with 11 bases between them. In germline, CDR1 is SNHLY, CDR2 FYNNEI. The CDR3 reads CASSPILTTGELFF. The CDR3 DNA reads as TGTGCCAGCAGTCCCATTCTTACCACCGGGGAGCTGTTTTTT.

This clone came up a few times. The V gene is TRBV2, the J gene TRBJ1-5, with TRBD1 matching 7 bases. Germline V CDR1 and CDR2: SNHLY, FYNNEI. This CDR3 contains 13 residues. After removal of 8 bases from V and 5 bases from J, the junction contained 6 bases not matched to a gene. The CDR3 nucleotides are TGTGCCAGCGCCCTCGACAGGGATCAGCCCCAGCATTTT. Its translation: CASALDRDQPQHF.

The V call is TRBV9, the J call TRBJ2-7; no clear D. Germline V gene data show CDR1 as SGDLS and CDR2 as YYNGEE. V was shortened by 0 bases and J by 4 bases, with 8 bases between the two germline ends. The CDR3 has 13 residues. CDR3 sequence: CASSVGPKYEQYF. The DNA of the CDR3 is TGTGCCAGCAGCGTAGGTCCGAAATACGAGCAGTACTTC.

The chain employs TRBV4-1 and TRBJ1-1; the D gene is possibly TRBD1 (6 bases). The CDR3 consists of 16 residues. Germline assignment: CDR1 MGHRA and CDR2 YSYEKL. Trimming cost V 1 base and J 4 bases, with 16 bases left between them. For the CDR3, the DNA is TGCGCCAGCAGCCAAGGGCAACAGGGATTCGGCACTGAAGCTTTCTTT. Its protein product is CASSQGQQGFGTEAFF.

The rearrangement links TRBV2 to TRBJ2-5, with 7 bases aligning to TRBD2. Germline values: CDR1 SNHLY, CDR2 FYNNEI. V lost 6 bases, J lost 5 bases, and 15 bases stayed unmatched. This CDR3 contains 16 residues. The CDR3 protein is CASSPSLGTIGETQYF. In nucleotides, the CDR3 is TGTGCCAGCAGCCCCAGCCTGGGGACTATAGGTGAGACCCAGTACTTC.

The chain has TRBV6-5 and TRBJ2-7, with D possibly called TRBD1 or TRBD2 (5 bases each). Germline V gene data show CDR1 as MNHEY and CDR2 as SVGAGI. The CDR3 is made up of 14 amino acids. Between the trimmed V and J ends, which lost 2 bases and 1 base, there was a span of 9 bases. The CDR3: CASSYRDGSYEQYF. The CDR3 bases are TGTGCCAGCAGTTACAGGGACGGGTCCTACGAGCAGTACTTC.

The chain carries TRBV27 and TRBJ2-7, with 11 bases lining up with TRBD2. J gave up 3 bases and V 4 bases, and 5 bases lay outside the gene matches. The CDR3 has 15 residues. From germline, CDR1 is MNHEY and CDR2 SMNVEV (reference sequence). The CDR3 loop reads CASSSLSGRVYEQYF. The CDR3 nucleotides are TGTGCCAGCAGTTCTCTTAGCGGGAGGGTCTACGAGCAGTACTTC.

The CDR3 DNA sequence: TGTGCCAGCAGCTTATACAGTAGCGGGGGTGAAAATGAGCAGTTCTTC. This translates into CASSLYSSGGENEQFF. V gene TRBV11-1 combines with J gene TRBJ2-1, with TRBD2 matching over 9 bases. Germline values: CDR1 SGHAT, CDR2 FQDESV (reference sequence). The CDR3 has 16 amino acids. The trim removed 2 bases at V and 7 bases at J, leaving 9 bases unmatched.

CDR3 loop: CARRTVGIGELFF. CDR3 nucleotides: TGTGCCAGGAGGACTGTGGGGATCGGGGAGCTGTTTTTT. V gene TRBV2 combines with J gene TRBJ2-2; TRBD2 is a possible D gene (5 bases). V lost 9 bases and J lost 7, with 15 bases in between. Germline CDR1 and CDR2: SNHLY and FYNNEI. This CDR3 has 13 residues.

The chain recombines TRBV5-1 with TRBJ1-3; 7 nucleotides align to TRBD1. The trim removed 0 bases at V and 0 bases at J, leaving 6 bases unmatched. The CDR3 runs 17 residues. The germline V gene has CDR1 SGHRS and CDR2 YFSETQ. CDR3 DNA: TGCGCCAGCAGCTTGGCCGAGCAGGGGGGCTCTGGAAACACCATATATTTT. It is translated as CASSLAEQGGSGNTIYF.

This CDR3 reads CASSSTSGVGDTQYF. Written as DNA, the CDR3 is TGCGCCAGCAGTTCGACTAGCGGGGTCGGAGATACGCAGTATTTT. The rearrangement links TRBV10-2 to TRBJ2-3; 11 nucleotides line up with TRBD2. Germline CDR1 and CDR2: WSHSY and SAAADI. This CDR3 spans 15 amino acids. With 5 bases clipped from V and 5 bases from J, the junction kept 6 bases outside the gene matches.

V and J are TRBV27 and TRBJ1-2, with D unclear. The V gene lost 7 bases and the J gene lost 4 bases, with 13 bases spanning the gap. Germline CDR1 reads MNHEY; CDR2 reads SMNVEV (reference sequence). There are 13 residues in the CDR3. The CDR3 sequence: CASKRSGPYGYTF. In DNA, the CDR3 is TGTGCCAGCAAGCGGTCCGGCCCCTATGGCTACACCTTC.

V and J are TRBV7-3 and TRBJ2-2; 13 bases match TRBD2. V shed 2 bases and J 8 bases; nucleotides not matched to a gene: 11. Germline values: CDR1 SGHTA, CDR2 FQGTGA. The CDR3 has 18 residues. The CDR3 region has the DNA TGTGCCAGCAGCTTACTCCCCGCAGGACTAGCGGGGGTGGGGGAGCTGTTTTTT. Translation gives CASSLLPAGLAGVGELFF.

The rearrangement links TRBV5-1 to TRBJ2-2; D is unclear. The CDR3 consists of 12 residues. Trimming took off 5 bases at V and 0 bases at J, with 2 bases between the two ends. Germline values: CDR1 SGHRS, CDR2 YFSETQ. The CDR3 loop is CASSSNTGELFF. CDR3 DNA: TGCGCCAGCAGTTCGAACACCGGGGAGCTGTTTTTT.

The V gene is TRBV18, the J gene TRBJ2-7, with D maybe TRBD1 (6 bases). CDR3 length: 15 residues. Germline CDR1 KGHSH, CDR2 LQKENI. V lost 6 bases and J lost 3, with 18 bases in between. The CDR3 spells CASSQRDTGIYEQYF. The CDR3, as DNA: TGTGCCAGCTCGCAACGGGACACTGGTATCTACGAGCAGTACTTC.